The clone carrying this TCR beta chain was counted only a few times. The CDR3 is 14 residues long. Trimming stripped 6 bases from V and 7 bases from J, with 16 bases between. CDR1 SGHTA and CDR2 FQGTGA come from the germline V gene. This sample was taken from a study of T-cell reconstitution after alpha-beta-depleted transplantation in children. Unique molecular identifiers were incorporated during preparation of the TCRbeta library. TCRdb passed the PCR reads through MiXCR, listing each CDR3 protein once. The data hold around 250,000 distinct CDR3 sequences, with 9.9% observed a single time. The genes are TRBV7-3 and TRBJ2-1, with a tentative D call TRBD2 (6 bases). The sequence was obtained from a human donor who donated a stem cell graft to a child with SCID. The specimen was PBMCs from the stem cell graft donor, collected from the stem cell graft. The CDR3 sequence: CASSPNPGGNEQFF. For the CDR3, the DNA is TGTGCCAGCAGTCCAAACCCCGGGGGTAATGAGCAGTTCTTC.